What follows are 11 T cell receptor beta chains derived from one specimen sequenced in a study of siplizumab effects on memory and regulatory T cells. Only in-frame clones appear in the TCRdb table, and some are missing; sequencing was by immunoSEQ multiplex PCR. The data hold about 98,000 clones, with roughly 90% observed a single time. The sample was CD4+ T cells sorted from blood. The source of these receptors is a human donor in good health.

The genes are TRBV28 and TRBJ1-2; possible D gene TRBD1, 6 bases. Per the germline V gene, CDR1 is MDHEN and CDR2 is SYDVKM. The CDR3 covers 13 residues. The V and J ends lost 6 bases and 12 bases respectively, with 20 bases between them. The CDR3 sequence: CASRQQGGSVHTF. As DNA, the CDR3 is TGTGCCAGCAGACAACAGGGTGGATCGGTACACACCTTC.

The chain has TRBV18 and TRBJ1-3, with a weak D call TRBD1 (6 bases). Germline CDR1 reads KGHSH; CDR2 reads LQKENI. The V end was cut by 3 bases, the J end by 4 bases, with 7 bases between. The length of the CDR3 is 13 residues. This chain's CDR3 is CASSPGTGNTIYF. The CDR3 DNA reads TGTGCCAGCTCACCCGGGACAGGAAACACCATATATTTT.

V usage is TRBV12-2 and J usage is TRBJ2-3; the D call TRBD2 from the table was never checked on the DNA. TRBV12-2 is designated a pseudogene. This CDR3 is 18 amino acids long. CDR3 amino acids: CASRFGNSAYPDTDTQYF. CDR3 DNA: TGTGCAAGTCGCTTCGGTAATAGCGCATACCCCGACACAGATACGCAGTATTTT.

The rearrangement joins TRBV28 to TRBJ1-1; no clear D gene. Trimming shortened V by 6 bases and J by 7 bases, and 9 bases separated the two germline ends. The CDR3 consists of 11 residues. Germline V gives CDR1 MDHEN, CDR2 SYDVKM. The CDR3 reads CASRLSSEAFF. The CDR3 bases are TGTGCCAGCAGGTTGTCGAGTGAAGCTTTCTTT.

The genes are TRBV15 and TRBJ1-5, with 9 bases that match TRBD1. V was clipped by 3 bases and J by 3 bases; unmatched bases: 9. Germline lookup yields CDR1 LNHNV and CDR2 YYDKDF (reference sequence). The CDR3 consists of 17 residues. The CDR3 sequence: CATSRDGGTGLNQPQHF. The CDR3 region has the DNA TGTGCCACCAGCAGGGATGGTGGGACAGGGCTCAATCAGCCCCAGCATTTT.

About this clone itself: This specimen includes other DNA sequences encoding the same CDR3. The chain joins TRBV18 to TRBJ1-5; no reliable D call. Trimming took off 6 bases at V and 5 bases at J, with 14 bases between the two ends. Germline loops: CDR1 KGHSH, CDR2 LQKENI. The CDR3 runs 14 residues. CDR3 sequence reads: CASSPDRVDQPQHF. The DNA of the CDR3 is TGTGCCAGCTCTCCTGATAGGGTCGATCAGCCCCAGCATTTT.

The CDR3 coding sequence is TGCGCCAGCAGCTTGGTAGGGGTTAATGAAAAACTGTTTTTT. Its protein is CASSLVGVNEKLFF. The chain links TRBV5-1 to TRBJ1-4; a possible D gene is TRBD1 (5 bases). The CDR3 has 14 amino acids. Germline assignment: CDR1 SGHRS and CDR2 YFSETQ. Trimming pared 0 bases from V and 4 bases from J, leaving 7 bases between.

V gene TRBV28 combines with J gene TRBJ1-3, with 7 nucleotides matching TRBD1. The ends lost 7 bases at V and 0 bases at J; junction bases unmatched: 12. Looked up from germline, CDR1 is MDHEN and CDR2 is SYDVKM. The CDR3 has 17 residues. CDR3 DNA sequence: TGTGCCAGCACAACCCCCCGACAGGGCCCCTCTGGAAACACCATATATTTT. It encodes CASTTPRQGPSGNTIYF.

The chain couples TRBV15 to TRBJ2-6, with D uncertain. V lost 3 bases and J lost 1, with 4 bases in between. Germline V gene sequence: CDR1 LNHNV, CDR2 YYDKDF (reference sequence). The CDR3 has 14 residues. CDR3 region: CATSRGSGANVLTF. The CDR3 nucleotides are TGTGCCACCAGCAGGGGTTCTGGGGCCAACGTCCTGACTTTC.

This clone was found once. The gene calls are TRBV15 and TRBJ1-2; D is unresolved. Between the trimmed V and J ends, which lost 3 bases and 5 bases, there was a span of 10 bases. This CDR3 has 13 amino acids. The V gene's germline CDR1 is LNHNV and CDR2 YYDKDF (reference sequence). Here the CDR3 reads CATSSNRGYGYTF. The CDR3 DNA is TGTGCCACCAGCAGCAACCGGGGTTATGGCTACACCTTC.

The rearrangement links TRBV7-3 to TRBJ2-2, with 11 bases matching TRBD2. V lost 2 bases and J lost 1; bases outside the gene matches: 9. Germline V gene sequence: CDR1 SGHTA, CDR2 FQGTGA. This CDR3 spans 19 amino acids. The CDR3 region has the DNA TGTGCCAGCAGCTTATATGGCCTAGCGGGAGGCGGGAACACCGGGGAGCTGTTTTTT. Amino acids: CASSLYGLAGGGNTGELFF.